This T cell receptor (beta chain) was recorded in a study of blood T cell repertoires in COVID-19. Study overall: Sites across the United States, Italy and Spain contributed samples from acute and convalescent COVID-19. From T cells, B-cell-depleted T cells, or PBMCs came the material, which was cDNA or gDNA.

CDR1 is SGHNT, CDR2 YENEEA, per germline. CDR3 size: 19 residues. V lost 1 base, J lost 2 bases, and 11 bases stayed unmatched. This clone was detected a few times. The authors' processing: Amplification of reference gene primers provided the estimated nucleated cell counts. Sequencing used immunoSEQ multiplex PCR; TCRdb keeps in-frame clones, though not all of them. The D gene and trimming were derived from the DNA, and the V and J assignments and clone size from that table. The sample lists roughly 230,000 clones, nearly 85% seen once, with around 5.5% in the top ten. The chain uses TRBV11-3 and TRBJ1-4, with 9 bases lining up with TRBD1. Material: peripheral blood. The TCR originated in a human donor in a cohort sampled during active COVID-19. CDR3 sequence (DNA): TGTGCCAGCAGCTTAGTTAGTGAGACAGGGGGTTTCACTAATGAAAAACTGTTTTTT. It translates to CASSLVSETGGFTNEKLFF. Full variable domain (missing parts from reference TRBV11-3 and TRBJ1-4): EAGVVQSPRYKIIEKKQPVAFWCNPISGHNTLYWYLQNLGQGPELLIRYENEEAVDDSQLPKDRFSAERLKGVDSTLKIQPAELGDSAVYLCASSLVSETGGFTNEKLFFGSGTQLSVL.